This is a list of T cell receptor beta chains from one sample in a study of shared clonotypes between healthy human individuals. Profiling relied on immunoSEQ multiplex PCR, and the TCRdb table lists in-frame clones only, not all of them. Of about 680,000 clones detected, approximately 73% appear once; the ten largest clones hold about 1.8%. The sample consisted of memory CD4+ T cells sorted from blood. The receptors originated from a young woman in good health. The CDR3 runs from the conserved cysteine through the conserved F or W. A D gene is named only where the DNA matches it firmly. The size of a clone is reported for some rows only, either as once, few or many, or as a class for expanded clones.

j_call,d_call,clone_size,v_call,cdr3_nt,cdr3_aa
TRBJ1-5,-,-,TRBV6-5,TGTGCCAGCGGCGACAGAGGGGTAAGCAATCAGCCCCAGCATTTT,CASGDRGVSNQPQHF
TRBJ2-1,TRBD1,-,TRBV11-2,TGTGCCAGCAGCCTGAGACAGGGTTACAATGAGCAGTTCTTC,CASSLRQGYNEQFF
TRBJ2-1,TRBD2,-,TRBV19,TGTGCCAGTAGTCGGATCGGGAGGGCCTTTTCGGATGAGCAGTTCTTC,CASSRIGRAFSDEQFF
TRBJ2-5,TRBD1,-,TRBV19,TGTGCCAGTAGAGCCGGGACAGCGTACCAAGAGACCCAGTACTTC,CASRAGTAYQETQYF
TRBJ1-1,-,-,TRBV28,TGTGCCAGCAGTTTCCCGGAGGCTGAAGCTTTCTTT,CASSFPEAEAFF
TRBJ2-7,-,-,TRBV10-1,TGCGCCAGCAGTTCCTCAGGGTCTGTAGGCGAGCAGTACTTC,CASSSSGSVGEQYF
TRBJ1-2,-,-,TRBV20-1,TGCAGTGTAGATCCTAACTATGGCTACACCTTC,CSVDPNYGYTF
TRBJ2-7,-,-,TRBV5-6,TGTGCCAGCAGCCACCAAGAGGGGATAAATTTCGAGCAGTACTTC,CASSHQEGINFEQYF
TRBJ2-4,TRBD1,-,TRBV4-1,TGCGCCAGCAGCCGGGGACAGCAAAAAAACATTCAGTACTTC,CASSRGQQKNIQYF
TRBJ2-1,-,-,TRBV4-1,TGCGCCAGCAGCCTCACAATTGCCAGCGCTAATGAGCAGTTCTTC,CASSLTIASANEQFF
TRBJ1-2,-,many,TRBV19,TGTGCCAGTAGTCTCATGGCAGACGGGAAGGGCTACACCTTC,CASSLMADGKGYTF
TRBJ2-7,-,few,TRBV5-1,TGCGCCAGCAGCATTTCAGGCCCCTACGAGCAGTACTTC,CASSISGPYEQYF
TRBJ1-2,TRBD1,-,TRBV28,TGTGCCAGCAGTTCCCGACAGGGCGGAGACTATGGCTACACCTTC,CASSSRQGGDYGYTF
TRBJ2-1,-,-,TRBV21-1,TGTGCCAGCAGCAAATTCCGGGAGGGCTGGGTGGATGAGCAGTTCTTC,CASSKFREGWVDEQFF
TRBJ2-5,-,-,TRBV15,TGTGCCACCAGCAGAGACCGTCAAGAGACCCAGTACTTC,CATSRDRQETQYF
TRBJ2-1,-,-,TRBV7-9,TGTGCCAGCACCACTCGGGTCACAAACAATGAGCAGTTCTTC,CASTTRVTNNEQFF
TRBJ1-2,-,-,TRBV5-1,TGCGCCAGCAGCTGGGGCGGGAGTGGCTATGGCTACACCTTC,CASSWGGSGYGYTF
TRBJ1-1,TRBD1,-,TRBV5-1,TGCGCCAGCAGCGTGGGACAGGGAAAAGCTTTCTTT,CASSVGQGKAFF
TRBJ1-1,-,few,TRBV27,TGTGCCAGCAGTTTATCGTGGGGGCGTTCCGATACTGAAGCTTTCTTT,CASSLSWGRSDTEAFF
TRBJ2-7,-,-,TRBV30,TGTGCCTGGAGTAAGGGCGCGAACTACGAGCAGTACTTC,CAWSKGANYEQYF
TRBJ2-3,-,few,TRBV10-2,TGCGCCACCCGGAGGGGGGCAGGGGTAGAGGGCACAGATACGCAGTATTTT,CATRRGAGVEGTDTQYF
TRBJ2-3,TRBD1,few,TRBV2,TGTGCCAGCAGTGGACAGGGGCCCACAGATACGCAGTATTTT,CASSGQGPTDTQYF
TRBJ2-7,-,few,TRBV6-6,TGTGCCAGCAGTTACTCCCTAGCGCCCTACGAGCAGTACTTC,CASSYSLAPYEQYF
TRBJ1-1,-,-,TRBV10-1,TGCGCCAGCAGTGAGTTAGGCGGGAACACTGAAGCTTTCTTT,CASSELGGNTEAFF
TRBJ1-5,-,-,TRBV19,TGTGCCAGTAGTATATGGGTTGGGGGCAATCAGCCCCAGCATTTT,CASSIWVGGNQPQHF
TRBJ2-1,-,-,TRBV5-1,TGCGCCAGCAGCACCAGCTGGAGCTCCTACAATGAGCAGTTCTTC,CASSTSWSSYNEQFF
TRBJ2-2,-,once,TRBV19,TGTGCCTCCGGACGGGCTAACACCGGGGAGCTGTTTTTT,CASGRANTGELFF
TRBJ2-3,TRBD2,-,TRBV5-1,TGCGCCAGCAGCTCCGGACTAGCGGACACAGATACGCAGTATTTT,CASSSGLADTDTQYF
TRBJ2-1,-,-,TRBV19,TGTGCCAGTAGTATTGCAGGTTCCAATGAGCAGTTCTTC,CASSIAGSNEQFF
TRBJ2-6,-,few,TRBV9,TGTGCCAGCAGCACCGCCTCTGGGGCCAACGTCCTGACTTTC,CASSTASGANVLTF
TRBJ1-1,TRBD1,-,TRBV5-1,TGCGCCAGCAGCTTGGGACAGGGGGCGAACACTGAAGCTTTCTTT,CASSLGQGANTEAFF
TRBJ2-1,-,-,TRBV5-4,TGTGCCAGCAGCTTGAACGCCCAAAACAATGAGCAGTTCTTC,CASSLNAQNNEQFF
TRBJ2-2,-,-,TRBV14,TGTGCCAGCAGCCAAGACAGGGACGATCTAGTGTACACCGGGGAGCTGTTTTTT,CASSQDRDDLVYTGELFF
TRBJ1-4,-,-,TRBV7-2,TGTGCCAGCAGCTTGTGGCAGGGAGGTGAAAAACTGTTTTTT,CASSLWQGGEKLFF
TRBJ2-7,TRBD1,-,TRBV10-1,TGCGCCAGCAGTGACCCGGGACAGGGAGCCTACGAGCAGTACTTC,CASSDPGQGAYEQYF
TRBJ1-4,-,-,TRBV28,TGTGCCAGCAGTTTGAGGGCAGGGCTCTTCCTTAATGAAAAACTGTTTTTT,CASSLRAGLFLNEKLFF
TRBJ1-3,TRBD1,-,TRBV2,TGTGCCAGCAGAGCCGGACAGGGGGCGATTCGAGGAAACACCATATATTTT,CASRAGQGAIRGNTIYF
TRBJ2-5,-,many,TRBV1,TGCACCAGCAGCCAAGATCGGTTGAGTGTAGGGGTCAAGGAGACCCAGTACTTC,CTSSQDRLSVGVKETQYF
TRBJ2-3,-,-,TRBV28,TGTGCCAGCACTCGCGGGGGCACAGATACGCAGTATTTT,CASTRGGTDTQYF
TRBJ2-5,-,-,TRBV30,TGTGCCTGGAGTGTATCCGAAGAGACCCAGTACTTC,CAWSVSEETQYF
TRBJ1-3,-,-,TRBV7-7,TGTGCCAGCAGTTTGACAGTCTCTGGAAACACCATATATTTT,CASSLTVSGNTIYF
TRBJ1-2,-,-,TRBV21-1,TGTGCCAGCAGCATGTTCAGGGGGGACTATGGCTACACCTTC,CASSMFRGDYGYTF
TRBJ1-4,-,-,TRBV21-1,TGTGCCAGCACCCACGCGGGGGGGACAACTAATGAAAAACTGTTTTTT,CASTHAGGTTNEKLFF
TRBJ2-1,TRBD2,-,TRBV5-1,TGCGCCAGCCTGCGGACTAGCGGGAGCCCCTCCTACAATGAGCAGTTCTTC,CASLRTSGSPSYNEQFF
TRBJ1-4,-,-,TRBV11-2,TGTGCCAGCAGTCCTGGGGGTGAAAAACTGTTTTTT,CASSPGGEKLFF
TRBJ1-2,-,-,TRBV19,TGTGCCAGTAGTAGGACTGGGAACTATGGCTACACCTTC,CASSRTGNYGYTF
TRBJ2-5,-,-,TRBV5-1,TGCGCCAGCAGCCCCCTCGAGGGAGATGGGACCCAGTACTTC,CASSPLEGDGTQYF
TRBJ2-3,TRBD1,-,TRBV19,TGTGCCAGTAGAAACACAGGGGGCGCGAGAGATACGCAGTATTTT,CASRNTGGARDTQYF